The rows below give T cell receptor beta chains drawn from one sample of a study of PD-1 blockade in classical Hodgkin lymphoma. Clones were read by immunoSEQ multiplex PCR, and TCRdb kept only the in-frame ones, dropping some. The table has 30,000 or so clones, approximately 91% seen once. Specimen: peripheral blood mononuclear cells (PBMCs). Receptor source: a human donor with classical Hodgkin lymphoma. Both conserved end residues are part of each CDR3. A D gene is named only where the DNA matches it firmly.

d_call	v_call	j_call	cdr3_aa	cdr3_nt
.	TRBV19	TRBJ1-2	CASSAGAADSFIYGYTF	TGTGCCAGTTCGGCTGGTGCGGCGGACTCATTTATCTATGGCTACACCTTC
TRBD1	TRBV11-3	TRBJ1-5	CASSLDAGTGGDDQPQHF	TGTGCCAGCAGCTTAGATGCCGGGACAGGGGGCGACGATCAGCCCCAGCATTTT
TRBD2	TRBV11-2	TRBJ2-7	CASRLAVGGAYEQYF	TGTGCCAGCAGGCTAGCGGTCGGAGGGGCCTACGAGCAGTACTTC
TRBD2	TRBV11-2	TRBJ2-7	CASSLNSHLAGGEQYF	TGTGCCAGCAGCTTAAACTCACATCTCGCGGGAGGCGAGCAGTACTTC
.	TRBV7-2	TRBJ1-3	CASSPHRGNTIYF	TGTGCCAGCAGCCCCCACCGGGGAAACACCATATATTTT
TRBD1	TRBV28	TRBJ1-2	CASSRTGGFYGYTF	TGTGCCAGTTCGAGGACAGGGGGTTTCTATGGCTACACCTTC
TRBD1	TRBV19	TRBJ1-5	CASTTQGEGNQPQHF	TGTGCCAGTACCACCCAGGGGGAGGGCAATCAGCCCCAGCATTTT
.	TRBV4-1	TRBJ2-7	CASSPRNQRGTYEQYF	TGCGCCAGCAGCCCCCGTAATCAGAGGGGTACCTACGAGCAGTACTTC
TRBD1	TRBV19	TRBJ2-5	CASSTTGTEPQETQYF	TGTGCCAGTAGTACTACCGGGACAGAGCCTCAAGAGACCCAGTACTTC
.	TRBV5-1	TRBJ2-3	CASSLGATDTQYF	TGCGCCAGCAGCTTGGGTGCCACAGATACGCAGTATTTT
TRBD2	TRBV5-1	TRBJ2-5	CASSWTSGRALGETQYF	TGCGCCAGCAGCTGGACTAGCGGGAGGGCCCTTGGGGAGACCCAGTACTTC